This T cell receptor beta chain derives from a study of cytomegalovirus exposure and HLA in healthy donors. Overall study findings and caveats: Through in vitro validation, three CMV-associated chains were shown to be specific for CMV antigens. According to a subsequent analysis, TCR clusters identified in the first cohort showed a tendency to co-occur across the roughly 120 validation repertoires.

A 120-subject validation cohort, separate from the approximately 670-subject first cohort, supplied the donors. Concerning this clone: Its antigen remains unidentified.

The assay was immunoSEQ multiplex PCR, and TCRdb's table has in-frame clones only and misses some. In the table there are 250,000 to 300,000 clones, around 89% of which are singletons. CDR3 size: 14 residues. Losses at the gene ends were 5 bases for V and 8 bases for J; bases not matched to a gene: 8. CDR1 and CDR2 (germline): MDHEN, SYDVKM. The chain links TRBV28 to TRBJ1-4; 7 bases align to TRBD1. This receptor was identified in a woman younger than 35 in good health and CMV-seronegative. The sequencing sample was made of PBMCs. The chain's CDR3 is CASSPSGGWEKLFF. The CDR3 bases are TGTGCCAGCAGTCCGTCAGGGGGGTGGGAAAAACTGTTTTTT.